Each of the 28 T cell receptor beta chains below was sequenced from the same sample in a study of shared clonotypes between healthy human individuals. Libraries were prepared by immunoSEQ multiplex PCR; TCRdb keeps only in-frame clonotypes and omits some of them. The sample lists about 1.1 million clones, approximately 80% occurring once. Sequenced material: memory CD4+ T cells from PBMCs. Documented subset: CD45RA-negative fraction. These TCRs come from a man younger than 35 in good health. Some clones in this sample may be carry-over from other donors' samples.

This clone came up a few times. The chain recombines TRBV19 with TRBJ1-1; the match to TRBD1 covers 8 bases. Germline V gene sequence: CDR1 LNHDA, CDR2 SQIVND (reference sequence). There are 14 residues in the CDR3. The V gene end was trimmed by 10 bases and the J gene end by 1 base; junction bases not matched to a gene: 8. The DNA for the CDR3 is TGTGCCACGACAGGGGACCATGGGAACACTGAAGCTTTCTTT. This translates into CATTGDHGNTEAFF.

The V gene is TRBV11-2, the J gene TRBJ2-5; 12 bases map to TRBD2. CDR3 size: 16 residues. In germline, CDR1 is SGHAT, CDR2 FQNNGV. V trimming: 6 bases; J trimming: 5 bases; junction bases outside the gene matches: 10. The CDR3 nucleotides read TGTGCCAGCAGGCCCCAACTAGCGGGAGGCCCCGAGACCCAGTACTTC. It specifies CASRPQLAGGPETQYF.

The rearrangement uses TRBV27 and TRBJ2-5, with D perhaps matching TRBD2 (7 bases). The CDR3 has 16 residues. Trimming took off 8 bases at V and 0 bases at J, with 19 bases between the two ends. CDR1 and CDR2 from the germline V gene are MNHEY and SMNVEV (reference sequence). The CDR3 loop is CASGPNGGPYQETQYF. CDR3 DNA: TGTGCCAGCGGTCCCAACGGGGGGCCGTACCAAGAGACCCAGTACTTC.

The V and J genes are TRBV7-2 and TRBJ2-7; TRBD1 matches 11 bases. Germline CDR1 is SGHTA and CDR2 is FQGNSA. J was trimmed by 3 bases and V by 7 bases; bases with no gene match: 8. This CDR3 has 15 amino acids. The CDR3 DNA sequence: TGTGCCAGCACCTTGGACAGGGGGCGCAACTACGAGCAGTACTTC. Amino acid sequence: CASTLDRGRNYEQYF.

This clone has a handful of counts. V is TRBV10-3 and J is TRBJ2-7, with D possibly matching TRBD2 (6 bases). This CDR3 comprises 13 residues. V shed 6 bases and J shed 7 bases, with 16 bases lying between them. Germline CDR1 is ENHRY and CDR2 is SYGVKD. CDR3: CAISVLLAREQYF. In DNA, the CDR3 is TGTGCCATCAGCGTCCTGCTAGCGAGAGAGCAGTACTTC.

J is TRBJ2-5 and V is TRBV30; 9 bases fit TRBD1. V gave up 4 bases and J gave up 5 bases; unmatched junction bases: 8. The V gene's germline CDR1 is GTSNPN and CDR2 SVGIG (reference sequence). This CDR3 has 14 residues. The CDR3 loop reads CAWTLDRGVETQYF. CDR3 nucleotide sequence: TGTGCCTGGACTCTGGACAGGGGCGTGGAGACCCAGTACTTC.

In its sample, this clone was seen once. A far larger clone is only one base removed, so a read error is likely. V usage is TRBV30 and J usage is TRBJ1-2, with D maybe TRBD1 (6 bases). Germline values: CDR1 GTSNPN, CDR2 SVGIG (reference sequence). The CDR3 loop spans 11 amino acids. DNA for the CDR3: TGTGCCTGGAGCCCAGGGGTTGGCCACACCTTC. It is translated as CAWSPGVGHTF.

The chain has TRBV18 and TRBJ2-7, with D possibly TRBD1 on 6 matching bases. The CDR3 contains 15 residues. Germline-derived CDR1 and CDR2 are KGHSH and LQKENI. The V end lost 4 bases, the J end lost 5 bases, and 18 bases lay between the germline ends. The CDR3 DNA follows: TGTGCCAGCTCACAACCAGGGGTAACGGCCGACGAGCAGTACTTC. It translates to CASSQPGVTADEQYF. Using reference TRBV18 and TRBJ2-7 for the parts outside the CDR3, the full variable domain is NAGVMQNPRHLVRRRGQEARLRCSPMKGHSHVYWYRQLPEEGLKFMVYLQKENIIDESGMPKERFSAEFPKEGPSILRIQQVVRGDSAAYFCASSQPGVTADEQYFGPGTRLTVT.

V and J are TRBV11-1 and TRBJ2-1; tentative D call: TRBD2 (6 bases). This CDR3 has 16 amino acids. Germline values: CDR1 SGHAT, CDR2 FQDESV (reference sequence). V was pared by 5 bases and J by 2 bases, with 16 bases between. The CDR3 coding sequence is TGTGCCAGCAGCCCACAGAGCGGGTTCGCCTACAATGAGCAGTTCTTC. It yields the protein CASSPQSGFAYNEQFF.

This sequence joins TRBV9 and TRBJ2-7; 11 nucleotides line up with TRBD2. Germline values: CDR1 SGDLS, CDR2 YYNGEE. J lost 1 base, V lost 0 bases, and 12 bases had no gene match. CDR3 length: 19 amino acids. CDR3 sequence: CASSVGTATTSGSSYEQYF. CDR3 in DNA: TGTGCCAGCAGCGTAGGGACAGCTACAACTAGCGGGAGTTCCTACGAGCAGTACTTC.

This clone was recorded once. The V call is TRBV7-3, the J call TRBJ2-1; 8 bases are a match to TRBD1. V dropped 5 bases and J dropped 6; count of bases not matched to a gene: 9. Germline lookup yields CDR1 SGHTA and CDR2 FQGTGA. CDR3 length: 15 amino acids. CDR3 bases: TGTGCCAGCAGCACCAGGACAGGGTTCGGCAATGAGCAGTTCTTC. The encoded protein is CASSTRTGFGNEQFF.

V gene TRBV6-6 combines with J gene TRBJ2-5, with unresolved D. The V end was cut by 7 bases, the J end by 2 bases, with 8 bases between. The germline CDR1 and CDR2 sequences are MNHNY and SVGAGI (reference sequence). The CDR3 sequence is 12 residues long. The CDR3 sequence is CASTPQQETQYF. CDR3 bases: TGTGCCAGCACTCCCCAGCAAGAGACCCAGTACTTC.

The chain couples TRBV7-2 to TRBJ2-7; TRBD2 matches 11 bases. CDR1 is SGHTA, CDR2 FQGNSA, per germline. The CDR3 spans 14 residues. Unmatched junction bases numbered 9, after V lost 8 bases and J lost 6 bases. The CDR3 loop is CASAGTSGLREQYF. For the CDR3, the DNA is TGTGCCAGCGCCGGGACTAGCGGTCTCCGCGAGCAGTACTTC.

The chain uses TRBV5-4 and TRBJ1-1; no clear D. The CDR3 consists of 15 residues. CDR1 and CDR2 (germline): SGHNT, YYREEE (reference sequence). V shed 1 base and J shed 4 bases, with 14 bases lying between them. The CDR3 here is CASSLWMAASTEAFF. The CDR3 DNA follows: TGTGCCAGCAGCTTGTGGATGGCAGCCTCCACTGAAGCTTTCTTT.

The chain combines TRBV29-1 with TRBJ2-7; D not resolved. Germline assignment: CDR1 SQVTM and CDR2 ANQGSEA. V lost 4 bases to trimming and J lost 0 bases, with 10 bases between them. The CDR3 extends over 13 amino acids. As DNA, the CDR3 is TGCAGCGTTGTTCCTCAGGACTCCTACGAGCAGTACTTC. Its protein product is CSVVPQDSYEQYF.

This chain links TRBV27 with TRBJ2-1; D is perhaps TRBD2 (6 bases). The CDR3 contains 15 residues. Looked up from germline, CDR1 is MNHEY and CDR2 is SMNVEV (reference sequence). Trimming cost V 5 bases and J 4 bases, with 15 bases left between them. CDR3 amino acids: CASSIRAGVYNEQFF. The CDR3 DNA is TGTGCCAGCAGTATAAGAGCGGGTGTTTACAATGAGCAGTTCTTC.

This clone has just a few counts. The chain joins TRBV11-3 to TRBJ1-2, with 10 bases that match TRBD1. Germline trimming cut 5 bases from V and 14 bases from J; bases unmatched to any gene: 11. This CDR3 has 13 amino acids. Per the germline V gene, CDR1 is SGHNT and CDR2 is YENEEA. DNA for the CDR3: TGTGCCAGCAGCCTCACAGGACAGGGGGATTCTACCTTC. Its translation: CASSLTGQGDSTF.

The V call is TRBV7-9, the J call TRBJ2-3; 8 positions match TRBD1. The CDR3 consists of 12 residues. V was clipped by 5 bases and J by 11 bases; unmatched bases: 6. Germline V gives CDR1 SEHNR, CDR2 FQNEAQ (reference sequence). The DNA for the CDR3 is TGTGCCAGCAGCCCGCAGGGGGCAGGGCAGTATTTT. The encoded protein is CASSPQGAGQYF. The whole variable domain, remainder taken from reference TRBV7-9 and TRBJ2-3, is DTGVSQNPRHKITKRGQNVTFRCDPISEHNRLYWYRQTLGQGPEFLTYFQNEAQLEKSRLLSDRFSAERPKGSFSTLEIQRTEQGDSAMYLCASSPQGAGQYFGPGTRLTVL.

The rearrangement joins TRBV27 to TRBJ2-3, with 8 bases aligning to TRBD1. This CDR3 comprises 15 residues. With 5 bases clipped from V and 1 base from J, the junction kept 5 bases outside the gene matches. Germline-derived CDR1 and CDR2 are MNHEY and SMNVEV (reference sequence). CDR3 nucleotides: TGTGCCAGCAGTCTGGACAGGGCCCGCACAGATACGCAGTATTTT. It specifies CASSLDRARTDTQYF.

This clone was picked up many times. Written as DNA, the CDR3 is TGTGCCAGCAGCTTAGTGGGGGGCGAGGACGAGCAGTACTTC. Translated, it gives CASSLVGGEDEQYF. J is TRBJ2-7 and V is TRBV11-2; D possibly uses TRBD1 or TRBD2 (6 bases each). Trimming took 1 base from V and 5 from J, leaving 12 bases between them. Germline values: CDR1 SGHAT, CDR2 FQNNGV. The CDR3 runs to 14 residues.

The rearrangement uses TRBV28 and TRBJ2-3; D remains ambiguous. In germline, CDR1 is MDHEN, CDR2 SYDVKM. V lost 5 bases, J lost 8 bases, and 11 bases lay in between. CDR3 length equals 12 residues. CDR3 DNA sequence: TGTGCCAGCAGTCTCCAGACGGGTACGCAGTATTTT. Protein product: CASSLQTGTQYF.

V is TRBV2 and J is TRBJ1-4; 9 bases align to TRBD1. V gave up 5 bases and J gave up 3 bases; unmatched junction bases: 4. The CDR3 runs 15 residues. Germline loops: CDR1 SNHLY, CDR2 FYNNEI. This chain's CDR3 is CASSTGGASNEKLFF. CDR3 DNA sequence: TGTGCCAGCAGTACAGGGGGCGCTTCTAATGAAAAACTGTTTTTT.

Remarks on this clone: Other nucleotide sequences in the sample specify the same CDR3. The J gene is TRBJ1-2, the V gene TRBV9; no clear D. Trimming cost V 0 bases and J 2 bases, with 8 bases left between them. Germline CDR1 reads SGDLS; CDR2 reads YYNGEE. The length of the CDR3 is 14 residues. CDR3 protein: CASSVGPENYGYTF. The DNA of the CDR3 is TGTGCCAGCAGCGTAGGACCGGAGAACTATGGCTACACCTTC.

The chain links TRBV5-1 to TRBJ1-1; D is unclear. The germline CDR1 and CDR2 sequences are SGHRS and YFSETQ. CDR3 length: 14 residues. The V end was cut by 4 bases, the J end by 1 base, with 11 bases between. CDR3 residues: CASSPAETNTEAFF. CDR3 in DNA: TGCGCCAGCAGCCCTGCAGAGACGAACACTGAAGCTTTCTTT.

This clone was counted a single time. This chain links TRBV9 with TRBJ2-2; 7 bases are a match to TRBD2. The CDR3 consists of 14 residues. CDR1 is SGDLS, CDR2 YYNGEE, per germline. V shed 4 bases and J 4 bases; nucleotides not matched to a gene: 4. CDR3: CASSISSGTGELFF. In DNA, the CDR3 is TGTGCCAGCAGCATATCTAGCGGCACCGGGGAGCTGTTTTTT. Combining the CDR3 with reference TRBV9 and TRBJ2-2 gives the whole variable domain DSGVTQTPKHLITATGQRVTLRCSPRSGDLSVYWYQQSLDQGLQFLIQYYNGEERAKGNILERFSAQQFPDLHSELNLSSLELGDSALYFCASSISSGTGELFFGEGSRLTVL.

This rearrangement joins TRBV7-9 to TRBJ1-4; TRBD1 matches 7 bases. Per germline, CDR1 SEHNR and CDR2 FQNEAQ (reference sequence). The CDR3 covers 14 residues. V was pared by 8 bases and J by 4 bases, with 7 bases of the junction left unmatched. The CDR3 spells CASGKGQFNEKLFF. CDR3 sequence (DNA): TGTGCCAGCGGGAAGGGACAGTTTAATGAAAAACTGTTTTTT.

The CDR3 DNA reads as TGTGCCAGCAGCACCCTTAGCGGGAGGGCCCCAGGGGACAATGAGCAGTTCTTC. Translating gives CASSTLSGRAPGDNEQFF. The rearrangement joins TRBV28 to TRBJ2-1; 11 nucleotides align to TRBD2. CDR1 is MDHEN and CDR2 is SYDVKM in the germline V gene. J was trimmed by 5 bases and V by 6 bases; bases with no gene match: 15. The CDR3 runs to 18 residues. The full variable domain, rest sourced from reference TRBV28 and TRBJ2-1, is DVKVTQSSRYLVKRTGEKVFLECVQDMDHENMFWYRQDPGLGLRLIYFSYDVKMKEKGDIPEGYSVSREKKERFSLILESASTNQTSMYLCASSTLSGRAPGDNEQFFGPGTRLTVL.

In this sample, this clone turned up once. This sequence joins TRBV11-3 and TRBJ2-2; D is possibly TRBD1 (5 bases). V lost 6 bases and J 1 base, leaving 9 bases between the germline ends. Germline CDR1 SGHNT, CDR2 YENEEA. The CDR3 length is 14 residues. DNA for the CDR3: TGTGCCAGCAGACCTGACAGGAACACCGGGGAGCTGTTTTTT. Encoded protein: CASRPDRNTGELFF.